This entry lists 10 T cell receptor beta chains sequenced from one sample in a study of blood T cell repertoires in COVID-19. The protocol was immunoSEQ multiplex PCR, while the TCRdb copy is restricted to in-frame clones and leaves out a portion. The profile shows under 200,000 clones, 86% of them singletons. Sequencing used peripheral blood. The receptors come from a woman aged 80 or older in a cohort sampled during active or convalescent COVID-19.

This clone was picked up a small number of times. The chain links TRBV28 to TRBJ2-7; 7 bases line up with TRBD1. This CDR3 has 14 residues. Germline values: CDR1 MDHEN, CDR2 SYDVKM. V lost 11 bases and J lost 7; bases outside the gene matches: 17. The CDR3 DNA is TGTGCCGCAGCACGGGGACAGAGAATCGTAGAGCAGTACTTC. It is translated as CAAARGQRIVEQYF.

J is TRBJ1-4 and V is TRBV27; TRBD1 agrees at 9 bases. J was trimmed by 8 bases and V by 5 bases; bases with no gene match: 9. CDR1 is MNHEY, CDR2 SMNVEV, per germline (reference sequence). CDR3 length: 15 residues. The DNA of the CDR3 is TGTGCCAGCAGTCTACTACAGGGGGCGCGGGAAAAACTGTTTTTT. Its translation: CASSLLQGAREKLFF.

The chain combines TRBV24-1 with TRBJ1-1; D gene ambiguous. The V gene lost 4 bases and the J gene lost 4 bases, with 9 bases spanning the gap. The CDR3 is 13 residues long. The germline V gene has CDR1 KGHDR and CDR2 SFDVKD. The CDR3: CATSDPRVTEAFF. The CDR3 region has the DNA TGTGCCACCAGTGACCCGAGGGTCACTGAAGCTTTCTTT.

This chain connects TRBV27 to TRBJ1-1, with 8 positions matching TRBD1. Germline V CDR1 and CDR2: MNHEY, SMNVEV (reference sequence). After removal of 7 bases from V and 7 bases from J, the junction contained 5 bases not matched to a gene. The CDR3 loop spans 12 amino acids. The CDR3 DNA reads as TGTGCCAGCACCGACAGGGGAGATGAAGCTTTCTTT. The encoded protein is CASTDRGDEAFF.

In DNA, the CDR3 is TGCGCCACCCACCAGGACAGGGGAGGAGAGACCCAGTACTTC. Residues: CATHQDRGGETQYF. The chain has TRBV5-1 and TRBJ2-5; 9 nucleotides agree with TRBD1. The V segment lost 9 bases and the J segment 4 bases; nucleotides outside the gene matches: 10. CDR1 and CDR2 from the germline V gene are SGHRS and YFSETQ. This CDR3 comprises 14 residues.

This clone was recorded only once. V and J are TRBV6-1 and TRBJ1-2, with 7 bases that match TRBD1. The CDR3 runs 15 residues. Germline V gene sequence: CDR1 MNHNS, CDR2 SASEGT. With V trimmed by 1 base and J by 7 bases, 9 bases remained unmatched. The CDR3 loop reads CASSEVTGAAGGYTF. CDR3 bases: TGTGCCAGCAGTGAAGTTACAGGGGCCGCGGGTGGCTACACCTTC.

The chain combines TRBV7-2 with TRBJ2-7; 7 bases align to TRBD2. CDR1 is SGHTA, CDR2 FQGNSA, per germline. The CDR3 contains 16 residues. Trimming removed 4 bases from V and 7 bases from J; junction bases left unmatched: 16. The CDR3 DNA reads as TGTGCCAGCAGCTCTTTAGAGGCAGGGATGGGGGGGGAGCAGTACTTC. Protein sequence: CASSSLEAGMGGEQYF.

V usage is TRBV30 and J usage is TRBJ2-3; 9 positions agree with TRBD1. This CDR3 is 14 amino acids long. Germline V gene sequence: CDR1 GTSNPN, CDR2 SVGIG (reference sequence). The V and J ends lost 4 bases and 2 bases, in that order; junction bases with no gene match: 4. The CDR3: CAWNRDRVTDTQYF. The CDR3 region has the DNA TGTGCCTGGAATCGGGACAGGGTCACAGATACGCAGTATTTT.

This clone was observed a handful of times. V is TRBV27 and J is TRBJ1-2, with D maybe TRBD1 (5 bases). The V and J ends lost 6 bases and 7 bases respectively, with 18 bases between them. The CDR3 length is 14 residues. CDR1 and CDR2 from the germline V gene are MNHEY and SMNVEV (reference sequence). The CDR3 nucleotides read TGTGCCAGCAGCCTAGGGGCGTGGGGTGGTGGCTACACCTTC. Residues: CASSLGAWGGGYTF.

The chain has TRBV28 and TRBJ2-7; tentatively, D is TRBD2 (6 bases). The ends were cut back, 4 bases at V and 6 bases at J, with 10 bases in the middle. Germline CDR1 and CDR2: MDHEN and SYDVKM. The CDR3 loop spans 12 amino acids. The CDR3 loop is CASSYRRGEQYF. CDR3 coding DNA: TGTGCCAGCAGTTACAGGCGGGGCGAGCAGTACTTC.